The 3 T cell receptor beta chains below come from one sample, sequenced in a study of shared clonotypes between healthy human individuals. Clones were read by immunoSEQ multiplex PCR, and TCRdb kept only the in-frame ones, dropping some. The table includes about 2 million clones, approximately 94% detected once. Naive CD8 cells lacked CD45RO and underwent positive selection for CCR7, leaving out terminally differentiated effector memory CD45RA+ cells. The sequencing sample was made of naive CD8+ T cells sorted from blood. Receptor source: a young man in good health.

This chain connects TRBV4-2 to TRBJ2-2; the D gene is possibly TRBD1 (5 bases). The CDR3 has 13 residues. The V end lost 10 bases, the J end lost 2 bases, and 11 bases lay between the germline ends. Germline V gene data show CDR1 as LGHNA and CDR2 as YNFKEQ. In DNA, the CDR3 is TGTGCCACAACCCGGACAAACACCGGGGAGCTGTTTTTT. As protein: CATTRTNTGELFF.

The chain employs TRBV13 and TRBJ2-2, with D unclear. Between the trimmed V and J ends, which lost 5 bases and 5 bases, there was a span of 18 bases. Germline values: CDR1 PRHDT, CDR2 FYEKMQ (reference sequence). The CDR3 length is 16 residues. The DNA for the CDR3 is TGTGCCAGCAGCCCAGGACCCTCTTTCCGTACCGGGGAGCTGTTTTTT. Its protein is CASSPGPSFRTGELFF.

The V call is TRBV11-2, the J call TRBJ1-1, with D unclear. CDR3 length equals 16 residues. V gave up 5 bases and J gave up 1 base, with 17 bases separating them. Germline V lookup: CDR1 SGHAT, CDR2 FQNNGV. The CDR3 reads CASSHLVAGWNTEAFF. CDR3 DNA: TGTGCCAGCAGCCACCTCGTTGCAGGATGGAACACTGAAGCTTTCTTT.